The 28 T cell receptor beta chains below come from one sample, sequenced in a study of T-cell reconstitution after alpha-beta-depleted transplantation in children. As it was prepared, the TCRbeta library received unique molecular identifiers. TCRdb analysed the PCR reads with MiXCR anew, one entry per CDR3 protein. The top ten clones hold roughly 6.9% of a sample with 80,000 to 95,000 distinct CDR3 sequences, 7% to 9% of them seen once. This specimen consisted of PBMCs from the stem cell graft donor, obtained from the stem cell graft. The receptor set was obtained from a human donor who donated a stem cell graft to a child with congenital amegakaryocytic thrombocytopenia.

Details on this clonotype: With a much larger clone just one base away, this may be a read error. J is TRBJ2-4 and V is TRBV2, with D possibly matching TRBD1 (6 bases). This CDR3 is built from 14 residues. CDR1 and CDR2 (germline): SNHLY, FYNNEI. The CDR3 DNA reads TGTGCCAGCAGTGAAACTGGGTCCTGGGACATGCAGTACTTC. Amino acid sequence: CASSETGSWDMQYF.

This clonotype was observed once. A much larger clone sits a single nucleotide away, making a read error possible. The genes are TRBV7-8 and TRBJ2-7, with D perhaps being TRBD1 or TRBD2 (5 bases each). The germline CDR1 and CDR2 sequences are SGHVS and FQNEAQ. This CDR3 is built from 16 residues. The CDR3, as DNA: TGTGCCAGCAGCTTAGGCCCGCAGGGAAGGAGGTACGACCAGTACTTC. Its translation is CASSLGPQGRRYDQYF.

This clonotype was seen many times. CDR3 in DNA: TGTGCCAGCAGCCCGAGGACTAGCTCCTCTGGGGCCAACGTCCTGACTTTC. Protein sequence: CASSPRTSSSGANVLTF. J is TRBJ2-6 and V is TRBV7-3, with 8 bases matching TRBD2. Germline trimming cut 5 bases from V and 0 bases from J; bases unmatched to any gene: 6. The CDR3 runs to 17 residues. CDR1 and CDR2 (germline): SGHTA, FQGTGA.

The sample holds a few counts of this clonotype. The V gene is TRBV7-9, the J gene TRBJ1-4; TRBD1 might be the D (5 bases). CDR1 is SEHNR, CDR2 FQNEAQ, per germline (reference sequence). V was shortened by 5 bases and J by 6 bases, with 19 bases between the two germline ends. CDR3 size: 16 residues. Here the CDR3 reads CASSPPGGDEDEKLFF. The CDR3, as DNA: TGTGCCAGCAGCCCCCCGGGGGGGGACGAGGATGAAAAACTGTTTTTT. The whole variable domain, filled in from reference TRBV7-9 and TRBJ1-4, reads DTGVSQNPRHKITKRGQNVTFRCDPISEHNRLYWYRQTLGQGPEFLTYFQNEAQLEKSRLLSDRFSAERPKGSFSTLEIQRTEQGDSAMYLCASSPPGGDEDEKLFFGSGTQLSVL.

This clonotype appeared many times. The rearrangement links TRBV27 to TRBJ2-7; 7 nucleotides line up with TRBD2. The V segment lost 8 bases and the J segment 5 bases; nucleotides outside the gene matches: 12. Germline loops: CDR1 MNHEY, CDR2 SMNVEV (reference sequence). The CDR3 has 14 amino acids. CDR3 nucleotides: TGTGCCAGCCGGTCGGGGGGTTGGTCCGACGAGCAGTACTTC. It codes for CASRSGGWSDEQYF.

This clonotype appeared many times. The chain recombines TRBV5-1 with TRBJ1-1; D gene ambiguous. Germline loops: CDR1 SGHRS, CDR2 YFSETQ. V dropped 3 bases and J dropped 9 bases, with 12 bases sitting between them. The CDR3 contains 12 residues. In DNA form, the CDR3 reads TGCGCCAGCAGCTCTGACGGTAAACAAGCTTTCTTT. Its protein is CASSSDGKQAFF.

This clonotype was detected many times. V is TRBV7-2 and J is TRBJ2-3; D not certain. Germline V gene data show CDR1 as SGHTA and CDR2 as FQGNSA. The CDR3 length is 13 residues. Trimming took 1 base from V and 5 from J, leaving 7 bases between them. CDR3 sequence: CASSLDPEDTQYF. CDR3 nucleotide sequence: TGTGCCAGCAGCTTAGATCCGGAAGATACGCAGTATTTT.

This clonotype has just a few counts. The V gene is TRBV7-8, the J gene TRBJ2-5; D is possibly TRBD1 (6 bases). The germline CDR1 and CDR2 sequences are SGHVS and FQNEAQ. This CDR3 spans 15 amino acids. V was clipped by 1 base and J by 5 bases, with 14 bases between them. CDR3 in DNA: TGTGCCAGCAGCTTAGAGACAGGACATATGGAGACCCAGTACTTC. Translated, it gives CASSLETGHMETQYF.

In this sample, this clonotype turned up many times. This chain connects TRBV27 to TRBJ2-3; 11 bases are a match to TRBD2. J was trimmed by 2 bases and V by 5 bases; bases with no gene match: 6. Germline V gives CDR1 MNHEY, CDR2 SMNVEV (reference sequence). The CDR3 runs 16 residues. This chain's CDR3 is CASSLRLAGTTDTQYF. The CDR3 DNA is TGTGCCAGCAGTCTTCGACTAGCGGGGACCACAGATACGCAGTATTTT.

This rearrangement joins TRBV7-9 to TRBJ2-1; 7 bases line up with TRBD2. The J segment lost 6 bases and the V segment lost 4 bases, leaving 15 bases of the junction unmatched. This CDR3 has 17 amino acids. The germline V gene encodes CDR1 SEHNR and CDR2 FQNEAQ (reference sequence). DNA for the CDR3: TGTGCCAGCAGCTCGGGGCTGGGAGGGTTGGTATCCAATGAGCAGTTCTTC. Translation gives CASSSGLGGLVSNEQFF.

This clonotype was recorded at least ten times. This rearrangement joins TRBV20-1 to TRBJ2-1; possibly TRBD2 for D (8 bases). CDR3 length equals 15 residues. The V end was cut by 6 bases, the J end by 4 bases, with 19 bases between. Germline V gene lookup returns CDR1 DFQATT and CDR2 SNEGSKA (reference sequence). CDR3: CSAQGTSGTYNEQFF. The CDR3 DNA reads TGCAGTGCACAGGGGACTAGTGGGACATACAATGAGCAGTTCTTC.

This clonotype was detected many times. The chain couples TRBV7-6 to TRBJ2-5; 7 positions match TRBD1. The germline V gene encodes CDR1 SGHVS and CDR2 FNYEAQ. V dropped 5 bases and J dropped 3; count of bases not matched to a gene: 6. This CDR3 has 14 residues. DNA of the CDR3: TGTGCCAGCAGCGGACCCGGGACAGAAGAGACCCAGTACTTC. This sequence encodes CASSGPGTEETQYF.

This clonotype has ten or more counts. V usage is TRBV20-1 and J usage is TRBJ2-1; TRBD2 matches 9 bases. CDR3 length: 14 amino acids. Germline lookup yields CDR1 DFQATT and CDR2 SNEGSKA (reference sequence). The ends lost 3 bases at V and 5 bases at J; junction bases unmatched: 5. The CDR3 spells CSARELAGNNEQFF. The CDR3 DNA reads TGCAGTGCTAGGGAGCTAGCGGGGAACAATGAGCAGTTCTTC.

This clonotype was counted ten times or more. V gene TRBV20-1 combines with J gene TRBJ2-3; D possibly corresponds to TRBD1 (6 bases). The ends were cut back, 6 bases at V and 2 bases at J, with 15 bases in the middle. The CDR3 is 14 residues long. Looked up from germline, CDR1 is DFQATT and CDR2 is SNEGSKA (reference sequence). The CDR3 coding sequence is TGCAGTGCCGAAACAGGGTATTACACAGATACGCAGTATTTT. It is translated as CSAETGYYTDTQYF.

This clonotype was counted at least ten times. This sequence joins TRBV20-1 and TRBJ2-1, with unresolved D. The CDR3 runs to 15 residues. Trimming left V 7 bases short and J 4 bases short, with 20 bases between. Germline assignment: CDR1 DFQATT and CDR2 SNEGSKA (reference sequence). The CDR3 sequence: CSVLIGPQEYNEQFF. The CDR3, as DNA: TGCAGTGTCTTGATTGGCCCTCAGGAGTACAATGAGCAGTTCTTC.

This clonotype was detected many times. The CDR3 nucleotides are TGTGCCAGCAGCGTAGGAGTCGGGACAGGGGTCTACGAGCAGTACTTC. This gives the protein CASSVGVGTGVYEQYF. V and J are TRBV9 and TRBJ2-7, with TRBD1 matching over 10 bases. The CDR3 spans 16 residues. With V trimmed by 0 bases and J by 3 bases, 6 bases remained unmatched. Germline V gives CDR1 SGDLS, CDR2 YYNGEE.

This clonotype was found many times. The genes are TRBV6-5 and TRBJ1-6; 9 bases line up with TRBD1. This CDR3 region has 14 residues. Trimming removed 4 bases from V and 8 bases from J; junction bases left unmatched: 3. The V gene's germline CDR1 is MNHEY and CDR2 SVGAGI. The CDR3 DNA follows: TGTGCCAGCAGTTCCACAGGGGGCGATTCACCCCTCCACTTT. Translation: CASSSTGGDSPLHF.

This clonotype was found many times. The chain joins TRBV12-3 or TRBV12-4 to TRBJ1-5; possible D gene TRBD1, 6 bases. The CDR3 contains 12 residues. V lost 3 bases and J lost 11, with 11 bases in between. The CDR3 loop reads CASSFRGQTQHF. CDR3 nucleotide sequence: TGTGCCAGCAGTTTTCGTGGACAGACCCAGCATTTT.

This clonotype was observed many times. The chain employs TRBV27 and TRBJ1-2; 11 bases line up with TRBD1. Germline CDR1 is MNHEY and CDR2 is SMNVEV (reference sequence). V was clipped by 4 bases and J by 8 bases; unmatched bases: 15. CDR3 length: 17 amino acids. The CDR3 here is CASSSQEPGQGVDGYTF. The CDR3 DNA reads TGTGCCAGCAGTTCCCAGGAACCGGGACAGGGGGTAGACGGCTACACCTTC.

This clonotype was detected many times. V usage is TRBV20-1 and J usage is TRBJ1-3; TRBD1 aligns across 7 bases. Unmatched junction bases numbered 13, after V lost 1 base and J lost 4 bases. The CDR3 extends over 17 amino acids. Germline V lookup: CDR1 DFQATT, CDR2 SNEGSKA (reference sequence). The DNA for the CDR3 is TGCAGTGCTAGAGGGGACGGGACAGCTCGAGAAGGAAACACCATATATTTT. Translating it yields CSARGDGTAREGNTIYF.

J is TRBJ1-5 and V is TRBV27; no clear D gene. Germline V gene lookup returns CDR1 MNHEY and CDR2 SMNVEV (reference sequence). Trimming removed 0 bases at V and 1 base at J, with 10 bases between. There are 16 residues in the CDR3. The CDR3, as DNA: TGTGCCAGCAGTTTATCCTGGGGAGTGAGCAATCAGCCCCAGCATTTT. Translation gives CASSLSWGVSNQPQHF.

This clonotype was seen at least ten times. This chain uses TRBV5-1 with TRBJ1-2; D is unclear. From germline, CDR1 is SGHRS and CDR2 YFSETQ. This CDR3 is 13 amino acids long. Trimming cost V 4 bases and J 4 bases, with 11 bases left between them. CDR3 sequence: CASSVGRLYGYTF. CDR3 coding DNA: TGCGCCAGCAGCGTCGGGAGGCTCTATGGCTACACCTTC.

This clonotype was seen ten or more times. V and J are TRBV6-5 and TRBJ1-5; unclear D gene. Germline V gene lookup returns CDR1 MNHEY and CDR2 SVGAGI. Trimming left V 2 bases short and J 5 bases short, with 10 bases between. There are 14 residues in the CDR3. Here the CDR3 reads CASSYGSGDQPQHF. In nucleotides, the CDR3 is TGTGCCAGCAGTTACGGTAGTGGCGATCAGCCCCAGCATTTT.

This clonotype has ten or more counts. As DNA, the CDR3 is TGCGCCAGCAGCTTCGGGCATACTTCCTACGAGCAGTACTTC. Its protein product is CASSFGHTSYEQYF. V is TRBV5-1 and J is TRBJ2-7; no clear D gene. Trimming cost V 2 bases and J 1 base, with 10 bases left between them. The germline V gene encodes CDR1 SGHRS and CDR2 YFSETQ. The CDR3 runs 14 residues.

This clonotype occurred many times. The V call is TRBV7-2, the J call TRBJ2-7; maybe TRBD1 (5 bases). The CDR3 is 15 residues long. Germline CDR1 reads SGHTA; CDR2 reads FQGNSA. V gave up 8 bases and J gave up 4 bases, with 21 bases separating them. CDR3 amino acids: CASRPSQGGKYEQYF. CDR3 bases: TGTGCCAGCCGCCCGAGCCAGGGCGGAAAATACGAGCAGTACTTC.

This clonotype was detected ten times or more. This sequence joins TRBV28 and TRBJ2-1; 8 nucleotides align to TRBD2. Germline lookup yields CDR1 MDHEN and CDR2 SYDVKM. The CDR3 contains 16 residues. Germline trimming cut 4 bases from V and 1 base from J; bases unmatched to any gene: 6. The CDR3 DNA follows: TGTGCCAGCAGTTCCCGGAGCGGGGGATCCTACAATGAGCAGTTCTTC. Residues: CASSSRSGGSYNEQFF.

This clonotype was found many times. This sequence joins TRBV5-1 and TRBJ2-3; 10 positions agree with TRBD2. The CDR3 extends over 15 amino acids. Germline-derived CDR1 and CDR2 are SGHRS and YFSETQ. The J segment lost 1 base and the V segment lost 2 bases, leaving 1 base of the junction unmatched. CDR3 region: CASSFTSGGTDTQYF. CDR3 in DNA: TGCGCCAGCAGCTTTACTAGCGGGGGCACAGATACGCAGTATTTT.

This clonotype has at least ten counts. This chain joins TRBV12-3 or TRBV12-4 and TRBJ2-1; the D is unclear. Trimming stripped 2 bases from V and 4 bases from J, with 12 bases between. CDR3 length equals 15 residues. The DNA for the CDR3 is TGTGCCAGCAGTTTAAGTCTCCAGCCTTACAATGAGCAGTTCTTC. This gives the protein CASSLSLQPYNEQFF.